The TCR beta chain described here comes from a study of T cell responses to AZD1222 COVID-19 vaccine. Points from the study as a whole: Spike-specific TCR breadth and depth were elevated following two AZD1222 doses. CD4 TCRs associated with vaccination spanned spike, dominating at 160-218 and 743-854. Clonal diversity may have been underestimated, and the donors were mostly white British, with more females than males. Seropositive AZD1222 recipients at baseline numbered only 5 or 6.

Sequencing was performed with immunoSEQ multiplex PCR; in TCRdb, only in-frame clones are kept and a portion is missing. The sample holds nearly 110,000 clones, 70% to 90% seen once. Notes on this clone: The target antigen is unknown.

The source is an adult who received the AZD1222 COVID-19 vaccine. The starting material was peripheral blood, obtained 28 days after the second AZD1222 dose.

CDR3 protein: CASSEAGRGFNEQFF. CDR3 sequence (DNA): TGTGCCAGCAGTGAAGCTGGGCGGGGGTTCAATGAGCAGTTCTTC. The V and J genes are TRBV2 and TRBJ2-1; 7 bases match TRBD2. V gave up 0 bases and J gave up 6 bases; unmatched junction bases: 5. The germline CDR1 and CDR2 sequences are SNHLY and FYNNEI. The CDR3 covers 15 residues.